Included here is one TCR beta chain sequence, with context. Its antigen is unidentified. This sample is part of a study of T cells after yellow fever vaccination. The overall study: The authors prepared low-cell-number fractions using SMART-Seq v4 Ultra Low Input.

TCRdb re-called the 5' RACE reads through MiXCR, storing one row per CDR3 protein. The table shows about 580,000 distinct CDR3 sequences, with around 17% occurring only once. Study results and caveats: The secondary T-cell response peaked on day 5, not day 15, but was weaker. Contaminants from the bulk population, in the form of abundant clonotypes, could be found in FACS-sorted repertoires.

Looked up from germline, CDR1 is SGHRS and CDR2 is YFSETQ. V lost 4 bases to trimming and J lost 7 bases, with 12 bases between them. CDR3 size: 13 residues. Specimen: PBMCs, collected around 5 days after the first yellow fever vaccination. The chain joins TRBV5-1 to TRBJ1-5; D gene uncertain. The sequence came from a young man who received the YFV17D yellow fever vaccine. The CDR3 bases are TGCGCCAGCAGCATCACTGTTAACCAGCCCCAGCATTTT. Residues: CASSITVNQPQHF.